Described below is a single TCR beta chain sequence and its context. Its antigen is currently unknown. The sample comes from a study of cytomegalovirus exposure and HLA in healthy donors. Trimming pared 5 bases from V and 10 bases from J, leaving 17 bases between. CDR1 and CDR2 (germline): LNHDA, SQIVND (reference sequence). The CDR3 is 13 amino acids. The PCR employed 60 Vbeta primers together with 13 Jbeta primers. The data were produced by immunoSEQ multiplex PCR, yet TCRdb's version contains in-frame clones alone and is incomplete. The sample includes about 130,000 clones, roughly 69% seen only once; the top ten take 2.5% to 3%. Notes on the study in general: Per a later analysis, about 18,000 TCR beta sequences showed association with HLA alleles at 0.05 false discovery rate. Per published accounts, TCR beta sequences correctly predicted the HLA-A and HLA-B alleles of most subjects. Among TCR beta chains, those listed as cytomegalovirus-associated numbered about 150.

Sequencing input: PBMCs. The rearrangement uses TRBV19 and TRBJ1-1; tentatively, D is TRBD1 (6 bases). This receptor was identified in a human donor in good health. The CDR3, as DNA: TGTGCCAGTAGTTCCTCGCGGGGGACAAGAGCTTTCTTT. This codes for CASSSSRGTRAFF.